This record looks at one TCR beta chain sequence and its context. This CDR3 is 15 amino acids long. V was cut by 5 bases and J by 2 bases, with 16 bases left in between. The V gene's germline CDR1 is KGHSY and CDR2 FQNENV. These data originate in a study of T cell clones after liver transplantation. On the study more broadly: Samples came from ITN030ST, which attempted immunosuppression withdrawal within 2 years of liver transplantation.

Assay: immunoSEQ multiplex PCR; the TCRdb copy retains only in-frame clones and omits some. The table lists 40,000 to 55,000 clones, 86% of them singletons, with roughly 2.5% in the top ten. The chain recombines TRBV16 with TRBJ2-7; D is possibly TRBD1 (6 bases). The source material was CD4+ T cells from blood, sampled 24 months after liver transplant. This clonotype originated in a human patient who received a liver transplant. Some of the T cells might come from the graft donor. CDR3 DNA sequence: TGTGCCAGCAGCAGACAGACAGGCACAACCTACGAGCAGTACTTC. This encodes CASSRQTGTTYEQYF.